This entry lists 12 T cell receptor beta chains sequenced from one sample in a study of OX40 agonist ivuxolimab in advanced cancers. Profiled with immunoSEQ multiplex PCR; TCRdb holds only in-frame clones, not every one. This table has about 49,000 clones, more than 70% appearing once. The specimen was CD4+ or CD8+ T cells sorted from blood, collected in a trial of the OX40 agonist ivuxolimab. The receptors originated from an adult with an advanced solid tumor such as melanoma, head and neck, liver or kidney cancer.

The chain carries TRBV5-1 and TRBJ1-1, with TRBD1 as a possible D gene (5 bases). The V and J ends lost 0 bases and 7 bases respectively, with 13 bases between them. Germline CDR1 and CDR2: SGHRS and YFSETQ. The CDR3 has 14 residues. As DNA, the CDR3 is TGCGCCAGCAGCTTGGACAGGACTCCGCGTGAAGCTTTCTTT. Translation gives CASSLDRTPREAFF. Filled out from reference TRBV5-1 and TRBJ1-1, the complete variable domain reads KAGVTQTPRYLIKTRGQQVTLSCSPISGHRSVSWYQQTPGQGLQFLFEYFSETQRNKGNFPGRFSGRQFSNSRSEMNVSTLELGDSALYLCASSLDRTPREAFFGQGTRLTVV.

This clone was picked up a small number of times. The chain joins TRBV10-2 to TRBJ1-5, with D maybe TRBD1 (5 bases). The V end was cut by 5 bases, the J end by 8 bases, with 13 bases between. The CDR3 is 13 amino acids. CDR1 WSHSY and CDR2 SAAADI come from the germline V gene. CDR3 residues: CASSSQGSEPQHF. The CDR3 nucleotides read TGCGCCAGCAGTTCGCAGGGTTCGGAGCCCCAGCATTTT.

This clone came up a few times. V and J are TRBV5-5 and TRBJ1-5, with a possible D match to TRBD1 (6 bases). The ends were cut back, 2 bases at V and 6 bases at J, with 18 bases in the middle. This CDR3 spans 16 amino acids. CDR1 is SGHKS, CDR2 YYEKEE, per germline (reference sequence). The CDR3 sequence is CASSFGQLGVSQPQHF. CDR3 nucleotide sequence: TGTGCCAGCAGCTTCGGACAGCTGGGGGTGAGTCAGCCCCAGCATTTT.

In its sample, this clone was seen a few times. The genes are TRBV4-1 and TRBJ2-1; D might be TRBD1 (5 bases). The ends were cut back, 4 bases at V and 3 bases at J, with 13 bases in the middle. This CDR3 is 15 amino acids long. CDR1 MGHRA and CDR2 YSYEKL come from the germline V gene. CDR3 region: CASSLRTSIYNEQFF. The DNA for the CDR3 is TGCGCCAGCAGCCTCCGGACATCCATCTACAATGAGCAGTTCTTC.

The rearrangement joins TRBV6-1 to TRBJ1-1; no clear D gene. The CDR3 is made up of 15 amino acids. V was shortened by 1 base and J by 1 base, with 10 bases between the two germline ends. From germline, CDR1 is MNHNS and CDR2 SASEGT. The CDR3 DNA reads TGTGCCAGCAGTGAAGGGTTCCGACAGAACACTGAAGCTTTCTTT. This gives the protein CASSEGFRQNTEAFF.

The rearrangement uses TRBV7-1 and TRBJ1-4, with D unresolved. TRBV7-1 is marked as an open reading frame, function uncertain. The CDR3 covers 14 residues. Trimming took off 4 bases at V and 8 bases at J, with 14 bases between the two ends. The CDR3 DNA is TGTGCCAGCAGCTTAGCGGGCCCAGGAGAAAAACTGTTTTTT. This gives the protein CASSLAGPGEKLFF.

The rearrangement links TRBV2 to TRBJ2-2, with 8 bases matching TRBD1. CDR1 is SNHLY, CDR2 FYNNEI, per germline. The trim removed 6 bases at V and 7 bases at J, leaving 13 bases unmatched. There are 16 residues in the CDR3. CDR3 amino acids: CASSPDAGTGGGELFF. DNA for the CDR3: TGTGCCAGCAGCCCCGACGCGGGAACAGGGGGCGGGGAGCTGTTTTTT.

The rearrangement links TRBV11-2 to TRBJ1-2; D gene uncertain. Germline V lookup: CDR1 SGHAT, CDR2 FQNNGV. The V gene lost 0 bases and the J gene lost 5 bases, with 7 bases spanning the gap. The CDR3 is 13 amino acids. The CDR3 spells CASSLDGSYGYTF. In DNA form, the CDR3 reads TGTGCCAGCAGCTTAGATGGGAGTTATGGCTACACCTTC.

This clone was detected only once. CDR3: CASSPSPETQYF. Here the CDR3 DNA reads TGCGCCAGCAGCCCCTCCCCGGAGACCCAGTACTTC. This chain joins TRBV5-1 and TRBJ2-5; D unresolved. V lost 4 bases and J 5 bases, leaving 9 bases between the germline ends. This CDR3 is 12 amino acids long. The germline V gene has CDR1 SGHRS and CDR2 YFSETQ.

The chain recombines TRBV18 with TRBJ2-1, with D perhaps TRBD1 (6 bases). This CDR3 is built from 15 residues. The germline V gene encodes CDR1 KGHSH and CDR2 LQKENI. V lost 3 bases, J lost 8 bases, and 17 bases lay in between. CDR3 sequence reads: CASSPNSGVWDEQFF. CDR3 DNA: TGTGCCAGCTCACCGAACTCAGGGGTTTGGGATGAGCAGTTCTTC.

A few counts support this clone. The V call is TRBV6-5, the J call TRBJ2-2, with D hard to call. The germline V and J ends were trimmed by 5 bases and 2 bases, with 3 bases remaining between them. The germline gives CDR1 MNHEY, CDR2 SVGAGI. The CDR3 is 12 residues long. CDR3 DNA sequence: TGTGCCAGCAGTCGAAACACCGGGGAGCTGTTTTTT. This translates into CASSRNTGELFF.

This clone was seen a few times. For the CDR3, the DNA is TGCGCCAGCAGGCGGGGACCCCAAGAGACCCAGTACTTC. It codes for CASRRGPQETQYF. The chain recombines TRBV4-1 with TRBJ2-5; weak D call: TRBD2 (6 bases). CDR1 MGHRA and CDR2 YSYEKL come from the germline V gene. V was shortened by 6 bases and J by 1 base, with 9 bases between the two germline ends. The CDR3 contains 13 residues.